This TCR beta chain came from a study of T cell repertoires in cytomegalovirus infection. TCRdb re-called the reads with MiXCR, one entry per CDR3 protein. The table lists a few hundred thousand distinct CDR3 sequences, roughly a third of them singletons. The germline V gene has CDR1 LNHNV and CDR2 YYDKDF (reference sequence). V gave up 1 base and J gave up 4 bases, with 13 bases separating them. The CDR3 sequence is 15 residues long. As to this clonotype: Its target is unknown.

The gene calls are TRBV15 and TRBJ2-5; D call uncertain. The sequence was obtained from a human donor in good health (CMV status not recorded). Some clones in this sample may be carry-over from other donors' samples. The source was cultured PBMCs, collected from culture after CMV antigen stimulation. Here the CDR3 DNA reads TGTGCCACCAGCAGAGCGGTGGACCCGATAGAGACCCAGTACTTC. Protein: CATSRAVDPIETQYF.